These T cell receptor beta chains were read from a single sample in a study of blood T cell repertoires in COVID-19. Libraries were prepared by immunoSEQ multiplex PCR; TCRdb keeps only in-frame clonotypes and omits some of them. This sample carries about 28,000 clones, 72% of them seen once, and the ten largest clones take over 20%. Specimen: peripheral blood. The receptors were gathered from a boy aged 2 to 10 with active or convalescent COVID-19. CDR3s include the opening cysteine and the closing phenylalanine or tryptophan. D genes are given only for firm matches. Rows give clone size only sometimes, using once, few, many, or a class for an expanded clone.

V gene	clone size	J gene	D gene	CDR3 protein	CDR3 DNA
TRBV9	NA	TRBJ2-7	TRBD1	CASSVAPTGGTYEQYF	TGTGCCAGCAGCGTAGCCCCAACAGGGGGTACCTACGAGCAGTACTTC
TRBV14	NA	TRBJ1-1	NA	CASSQGGRLAFF	TGTGCCAGCAGCCAAGGCGGGAGGTTAGCTTTCTTT
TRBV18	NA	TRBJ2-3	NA	CASSPPSTDTQYF	TGTGCCAGCTCACCTCCTAGCACAGATACGCAGTATTTT
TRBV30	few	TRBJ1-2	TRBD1	CAWSVFGQVYGYTF	TGTGCCTGGAGTGTATTTGGACAGGTCTATGGCTACACCTTC
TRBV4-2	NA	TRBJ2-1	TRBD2	CASSQDRRSGGASYNEQFF	TGTGCCAGCAGCCAAGACCGCCGGAGCGGGGGGGCCTCCTACAATGAGCAGTTCTTC
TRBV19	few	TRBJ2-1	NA	CASRRRNRTLSYNEQFF	TGTGCCAGTAGGAGAAGGAACAGGACGCTATCCTACAATGAGCAGTTCTTC
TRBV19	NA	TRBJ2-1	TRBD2	CASSLIAGVNEQFF	TGTGCCAGTAGTTTAATAGCGGGAGTCAATGAGCAGTTCTTC
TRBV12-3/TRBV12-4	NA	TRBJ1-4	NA	CASTLNEKLFF	TGTGCCAGCACCTTAAATGAAAAACTGTTTTTT
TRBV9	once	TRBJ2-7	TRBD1	CASSVDRGRTDEQYF	TGTGCCAGCAGCGTAGACAGGGGGCGCACCGACGAGCAGTACTTC
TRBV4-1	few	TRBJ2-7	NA	CASTPGLQFPLEQYF	TGCGCCAGCACCCCCGGGTTGCAGTTCCCCCTCGAGCAGTACTTC
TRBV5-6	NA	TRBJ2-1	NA	CASSRYSSQTGEQFF	TGTGCCAGCAGCCGTTATAGCAGCCAAACCGGTGAGCAGTTCTTC
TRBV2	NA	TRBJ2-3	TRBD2	CASTLWEGPTDTQYF	TGTGCCAGCACCCTTTGGGAGGGGCCCACAGATACGCAGTATTTT
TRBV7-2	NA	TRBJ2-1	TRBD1	CASSVGQSSYNEQFF	TGTGCCAGCAGCGTGGGACAGAGCTCCTACAATGAGCAGTTCTTC
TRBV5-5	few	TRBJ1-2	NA	CASSLTTGITIYGYTF	TGTGCCAGCAGCTTGACCACAGGGATAACTATCTATGGCTACACCTTC
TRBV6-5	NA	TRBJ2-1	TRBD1	CASRGQGDNEQFF	TGTGCCAGCAGGGGACAGGGGGACAATGAGCAGTTCTTC
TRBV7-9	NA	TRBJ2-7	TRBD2	CASSPRMASGGVQYF	TGTGCCAGCAGCCCCCGTATGGCTAGCGGGGGGGTGCAGTACTTC
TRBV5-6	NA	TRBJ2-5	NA	CASTKLSRPGETQYF	TGTGCCAGCACCAAACTCTCTCGTCCGGGAGAGACCCAGTACTTC
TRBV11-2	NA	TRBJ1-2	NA	CASSFLRDGYTF	TGTGCCAGCAGCTTTCTCAGGGATGGCTACACCTTC
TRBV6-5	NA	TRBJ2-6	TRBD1	CASRPQGAGANVLTF	TGTGCCAGCAGACCACAGGGGGCTGGGGCCAACGTCCTGACTTTC
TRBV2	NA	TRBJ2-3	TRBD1	CASRNRGQADTQYF	TGTGCCAGCAGAAACAGGGGGCAGGCAGATACGCAGTATTTT
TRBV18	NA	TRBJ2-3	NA	CASSPSQGREDGGTDTQYF	TGTGCCAGCTCACCTTCACAGGGACGGGAGGATGGCGGCACAGATACGCAGTATTTT
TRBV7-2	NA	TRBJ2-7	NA	CASSLAGTGRHEQYF	TGTGCCAGCAGCTTAGCGGGAACAGGGCGTCACGAGCAGTACTTC
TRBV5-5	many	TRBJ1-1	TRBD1	CASSPGQGNTEAFF	TGTGCCAGCAGCCCCGGACAGGGGAACACTGAAGCTTTCTTT
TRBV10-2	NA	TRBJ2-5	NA	CASSGSVVRETQYF	TGCGCCAGCAGTGGTAGCGTAGTTAGAGAGACCCAGTACTTC
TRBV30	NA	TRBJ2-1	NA	CAWVTNWGGPTAYNEQFF	TGTGCCTGGGTCACTAATTGGGGAGGCCCCACCGCCTACAATGAGCAGTTCTTC
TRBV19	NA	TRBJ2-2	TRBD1	CASTFMTGDLLTGELFF	TGTGCCAGTACCTTTATGACAGGGGATCTTTTAACCGGGGAGCTGTTTTTT
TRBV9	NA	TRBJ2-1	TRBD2	CASSAAGTSINEQFF	TGTGCCAGCAGCGCCGCCGGGACTAGCATCAATGAGCAGTTCTTC
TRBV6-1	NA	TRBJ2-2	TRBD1	CASSGGQGRRELFF	TGTGCCAGCAGTGGGGGACAGGGAAGACGGGAGCTGTTTTTT
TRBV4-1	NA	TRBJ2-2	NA	CASSPPSFFGELFF	TGCGCCAGCAGCCCACCAAGCTTTTTCGGGGAGCTGTTTTTT
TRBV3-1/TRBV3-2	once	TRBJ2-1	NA	CASRLGLYNEQFF	TGTGCCAGCAGACTAGGATTATACAATGAGCAGTTCTTC
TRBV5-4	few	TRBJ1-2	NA	CASSLPGDGRLNGYTF	TGTGCCAGCAGCTTGCCAGGGGATGGGCGCCTAAATGGCTACACCTTC
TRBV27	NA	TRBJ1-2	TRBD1	CASSLNRGSYGYTF	TGTGCCAGCAGCCTTAACAGGGGTAGCTATGGCTACACCTTC
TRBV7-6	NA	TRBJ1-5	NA	CASSSSGQPQHF	TGTGCCAGCAGCTCTTCGGGGCAGCCCCAGCATTTT
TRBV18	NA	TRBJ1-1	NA	CASSPRQTLNTEAFF	TGTGCCAGCTCACCCCGACAGACCTTGAACACTGAAGCTTTCTTT
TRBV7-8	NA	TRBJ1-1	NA	CASSLDTNTEAFF	TGTGCCAGCAGCCTAGACACGAACACTGAAGCTTTCTTT
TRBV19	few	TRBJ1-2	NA	CASSFRTANYGYTF	TGTGCCAGTAGTTTCCGGACAGCTAACTATGGCTACACCTTC
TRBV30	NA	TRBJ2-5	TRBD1	CAWGPDRKRTQYF	TGTGCCTGGGGTCCGGACAGGAAGCGGACCCAGTACTTC
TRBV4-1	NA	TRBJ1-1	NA	CASSRPLVRAEAFF	TGCGCCAGCAGCCGACCGCTAGTGCGCGCTGAAGCTTTCTTT
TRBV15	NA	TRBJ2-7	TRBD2	CATSQTSGRAYEQYF	TGTGCCACCAGCCAAACTAGCGGGAGGGCCTACGAGCAGTACTTC
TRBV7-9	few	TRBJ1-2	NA	CASSLTPPTVTNYGYTF	TGTGCCAGCAGCTTAACGCCCCCGACAGTTACTAACTATGGCTACACCTTC
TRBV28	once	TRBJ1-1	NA	CASSAPGGRAFF	TGTGCCAGCAGTGCCCCGGGGGGGAGAGCTTTCTTT
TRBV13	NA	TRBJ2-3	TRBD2	CASSFGTSGRASTDTQYF	TGTGCCAGCAGCTTTGGGACTAGCGGGAGGGCGAGCACAGATACGCAGTATTTT
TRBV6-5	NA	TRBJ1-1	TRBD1	CASIAGQAYTEAFF	TGTGCCAGCATCGCGGGACAGGCTTACACTGAAGCTTTCTTT
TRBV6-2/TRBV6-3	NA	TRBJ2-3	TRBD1	CASSYHPTGGWGDTQYF	TGTGCCAGCAGTTACCATCCGACAGGGGGCTGGGGAGATACGCAGTATTTT
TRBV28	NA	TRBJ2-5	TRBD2	CASSRGGTQYF	TGTGCCAGCAGTCGGGGGGGGACCCAGTACTTC
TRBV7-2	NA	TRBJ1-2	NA	CASSLGGAYGYTF	TGTGCCAGCAGCTTAGGGGGCGCCTATGGCTACACCTTC
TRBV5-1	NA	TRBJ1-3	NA	CASSPSGNGNTIYF	TGCGCCAGCAGTCCCTCCGGGAACGGAAACACCATATATTTT